This T cell receptor beta chain derives from a study of cytomegalovirus exposure and HLA in healthy donors. On this clone: Its target is unknown.

TCRdb's copy holds only in-frame clones and misses some; the assay was immunoSEQ multiplex PCR. The sample consists of some 150,000 clones, less than 90% of them appearing once. This CDR3 region has 15 residues. Per germline, CDR1 KGHSH and CDR2 LQKENI. The V and J ends lost 2 bases and 1 base, in that order; junction bases with no gene match: 1. General study results and limits: In vitro work confirmed that a few CMV-associated chains recognize CMV antigens. The study found most TCR sequences rare, yet found some public TCRs in many donors. The authors listed 150 to 200 TCR beta chains as cytomegalovirus-associated.

The sequenced material came from PBMCs. The chain is built from TRBV18 and TRBJ2-5; 10 bases line up with TRBD2. The sequence came from a man aged 18 to 30 in good health and CMV-seropositive. The CDR3 reads CASSPGLAAQETQYF. DNA of the CDR3: TGTGCCAGCTCACCAGGACTAGCGGCCCAAGAGACCCAGTACTTC.